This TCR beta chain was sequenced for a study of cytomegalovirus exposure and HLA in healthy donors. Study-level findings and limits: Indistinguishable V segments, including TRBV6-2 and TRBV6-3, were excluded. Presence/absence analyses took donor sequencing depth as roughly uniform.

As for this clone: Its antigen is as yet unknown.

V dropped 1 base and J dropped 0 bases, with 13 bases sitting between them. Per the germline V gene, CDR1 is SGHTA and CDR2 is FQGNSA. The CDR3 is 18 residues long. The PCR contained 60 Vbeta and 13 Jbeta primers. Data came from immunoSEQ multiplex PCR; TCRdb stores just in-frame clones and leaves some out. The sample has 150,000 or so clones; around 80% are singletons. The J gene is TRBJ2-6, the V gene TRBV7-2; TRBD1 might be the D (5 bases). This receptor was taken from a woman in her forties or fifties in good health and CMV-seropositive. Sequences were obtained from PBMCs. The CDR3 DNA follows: TGTGCCAGCAGCTTAGTGGCAGGGCGACACTCTGGGGCCAACGTCCTGACTTTC. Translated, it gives CASSLVAGRHSGANVLTF.